What follows is one T cell receptor beta chain and its context. A single count supports this clone. Its antigen has not been determined. Base qualities are not recorded, but no much larger clone differs from it by a single base. The record originates from a study of shared clonotypes between healthy human individuals (dated by TCRdb to about 2020). Looking at the study overall: Three men and two women, aged 18 to 49 years, made up the cohort. Per donor, three plates each were used for CD4 naive and CD4 memory, two for CD8 naive, and one for CD8 memory. Blood TCR repertoires of five healthy adults were deeply sequenced to estimate repertoire size and the extent of clonotype sharing between individuals. To increase sequencing depth and limit assay-specific biases, different laboratories used diverse techniques to prepare libraries and sequence TCR repertoires. Between about 0.9 and 10 billion PBMCs per donor were obtained by leukapheresis.

For the CD8 naive samples, CD45RO-negative cells were positively selected for CCR7, yielding a CD45RA+CCR7+ population from which TemRA cells were excluded. The donors were healthy, HIV-negative adults with no recently reported acute infections or vaccinations. Every donor was a Caucasian adult living in Nashville, Tennessee, USA. Blood was obtained by leukapheresis, after which PBMCs were separated by Ficoll-Histopaque density gradient centrifugation and cryopreserved in liquid nitrogen vapor phase. Analytical flow cytometry was used to check the purity and quantity of each magnetically sorted T cell population. Genomic DNA was isolated from each sorted fraction and quantified by UV absorbance on a Nanodrop 2000c. CDR1 and CDR2 are read off the germline V gene as SGHAT and FQNNGV. The CDR3 starts with the cysteine, ends with the phenylalanine, and has 14 residues. Just CDR3 DNA is preserved here, 42 bases in frame from base 1. V is reduced by 1 base and J by 5 bases, leaving a spacing of 11 bases between them.

Study-level results and caveats: Only blood was sampled, and tissue TCR repertoires likely differ from those in blood. Pairwise subsampling led to the expectation that sequencing depth would affect the degree of clonotype sharing among donors. Compared with non-shared clonotypes, clonotypes shared by all four sorted-subset donors had higher generation probabilities. Because the study included a small number of donors, the genetic and exposure-history diversity represented was limited. About 4.5% of naive CD4, around 4% of naive CD8, approximately 2% of memory CD4, and about 0.4% of memory CD8 clonotypes were shared across four donors. Incomplete sequencing was indicated by rarefaction of sorted-subset datasets, despite the large sequencing depth. Larger estimated clonotype richness was generally found for naive subsets than for memory subsets.

TCR CDR3 regions were amplified from genomic DNA by multiplex PCR using the deep immunoSEQ assay. Genomic DNA extracted from each cell subset was distributed evenly over all wells of several immunoSEQ 96-well plates, and each plate served as one replicate. Each replicate PCR for sorted subsets received around 200 ng genomic DNA, equal to roughly 30,000 T cell genomes. The purified libraries were quantified using a Qubit 3.0 fluorometer, sized with a Bioanalyzer 2100, and then quantified again using the KAPA Library Quantification kit. Each immunoSEQ 96-well plate was sequenced on its own single-read 150-cycle Illumina NextSeq 550 flow cell. The original methods were these. Because the immunoSEQ output included only junctional sequences and no quality scores, the filtering could not be the same as the filtering used for full-length reads. To assign V/J genes and CDR3, sequences were annotated using PyIR, a Python wrapper for IgBLAST v1.9, with IMGT germline references. Reads with weak V/J assignments (E-value above 1e-6), missing CDR3, stop codons, out-of-frame junctions, or ambiguous translated residues were removed. V3J clonotypes were defined as sequences sharing an identical inferred V gene, J gene, and CDR3 amino acid sequence. The percentage overlap between two repertoires was calculated by dividing the number of shared unique clonotypes by the size of the smaller repertoire. Repertoire richness was assessed with RTK rarefaction, the Chao1 estimator, and Recon v2.1 estimates of unobserved clonotypes. OLGA was used to compute generation probabilities for all TCRbeta clonotypes that the gDNA method yielded from a handful of donors. Held by TCRdb, this immuneACCESS table contains in-frame sequences only and omits some clones. Under half of the omission traces to an unresolved V gene where checked; the cause of the rest is unknown. V and J calls and clone size are given by that table; D and trimming were obtained from the DNA. This sample gives a few million clones in total; 85% to 95% of them show up just once. The top ten constitute about 1.7% of the sample.

The receptor's source is a man between 18 and 35 years old in good health. Some clones in this sample may be carry-over from other donors' samples. The sequenced sample consisted of naive CD8+ T cells from PBMCs. According to the study, the label for this sample's cell subset or site signals: CD45RA+CCR7+. The chain is encoded by TRBV11-2 joined to TRBJ2-5, with the D segment identity uncertain. CDR3 protein: CASSLAWLEETQYF. At the DNA level, the sequence is TGTGCCAGCAGCTTAGCGTGGCTGGAGGAGACCCAGTACTTC.